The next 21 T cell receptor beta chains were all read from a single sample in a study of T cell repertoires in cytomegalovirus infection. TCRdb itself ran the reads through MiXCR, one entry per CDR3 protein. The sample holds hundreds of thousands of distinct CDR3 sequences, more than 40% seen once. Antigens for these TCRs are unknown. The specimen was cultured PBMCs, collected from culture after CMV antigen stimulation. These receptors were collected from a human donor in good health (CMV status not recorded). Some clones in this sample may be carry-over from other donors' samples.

Here the CDR3 DNA reads TGTGCCAGCAGCTTATCCCCCCTCCAGGGGGGAAGGAGGACTGAAGCTTTCTTT. It specifies CASSLSPLQGGRRTEAFF. This chain connects TRBV7-6 to TRBJ1-1; 7 nucleotides align to TRBD1. The CDR3 has 18 residues. V lost 2 bases and J lost 5; bases outside the gene matches: 17. Germline lookup yields CDR1 SGHVS and CDR2 FNYEAQ.

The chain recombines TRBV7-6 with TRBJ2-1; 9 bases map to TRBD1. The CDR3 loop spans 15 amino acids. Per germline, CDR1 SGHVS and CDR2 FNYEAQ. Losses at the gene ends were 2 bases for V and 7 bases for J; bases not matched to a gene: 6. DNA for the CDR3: TGTGCCAGCAGCTTAATGGGACAGGGAGTTAATGAGCAGTTCTTC. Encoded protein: CASSLMGQGVNEQFF.

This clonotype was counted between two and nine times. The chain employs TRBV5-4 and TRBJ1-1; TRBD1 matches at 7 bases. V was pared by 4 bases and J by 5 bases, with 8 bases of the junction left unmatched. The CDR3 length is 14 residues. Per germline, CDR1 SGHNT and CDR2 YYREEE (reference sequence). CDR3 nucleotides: TGTGCCAGCAGCGGACGTAACAGGGGAACTGAAGCTTTCTTT. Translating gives CASSGRNRGTEAFF.

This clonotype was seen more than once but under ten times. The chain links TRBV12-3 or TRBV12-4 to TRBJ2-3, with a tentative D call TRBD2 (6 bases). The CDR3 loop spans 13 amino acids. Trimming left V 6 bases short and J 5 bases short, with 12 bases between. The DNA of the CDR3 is TGTGCCAGCAGAAGGCGACTAGTAGATACGCAGTATTTT. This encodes CASRRRLVDTQYF.

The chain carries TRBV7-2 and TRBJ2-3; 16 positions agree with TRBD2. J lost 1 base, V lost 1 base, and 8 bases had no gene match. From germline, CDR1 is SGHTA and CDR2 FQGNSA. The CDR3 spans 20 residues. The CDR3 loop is CASSLDMGLAGGWGTDTQYF. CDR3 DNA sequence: TGTGCCAGCAGCTTAGATATGGGACTAGCGGGAGGGTGGGGCACAGATACGCAGTATTTT.

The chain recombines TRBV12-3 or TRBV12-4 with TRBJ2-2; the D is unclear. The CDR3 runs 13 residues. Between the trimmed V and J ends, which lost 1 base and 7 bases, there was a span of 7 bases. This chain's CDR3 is CASSLVADGELFF. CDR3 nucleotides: TGTGCCAGCAGTTTAGTGGCCGACGGGGAGCTGTTTTTT.

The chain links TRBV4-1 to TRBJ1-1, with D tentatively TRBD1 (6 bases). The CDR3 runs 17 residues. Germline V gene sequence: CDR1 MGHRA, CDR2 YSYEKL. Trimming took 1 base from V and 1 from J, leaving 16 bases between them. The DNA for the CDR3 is TGCGCCAGCAGCCAAGGTCATTACCGGGACAAGAACACTGAAGCTTTCTTT. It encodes CASSQGHYRDKNTEAFF.

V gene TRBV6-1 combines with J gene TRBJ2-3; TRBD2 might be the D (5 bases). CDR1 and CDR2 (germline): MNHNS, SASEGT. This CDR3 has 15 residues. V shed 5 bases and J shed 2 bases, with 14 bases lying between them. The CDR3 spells CASSPLAILTDTQYF. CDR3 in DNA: TGTGCCAGCAGTCCTCTAGCAATACTCACAGATACGCAGTATTTT.

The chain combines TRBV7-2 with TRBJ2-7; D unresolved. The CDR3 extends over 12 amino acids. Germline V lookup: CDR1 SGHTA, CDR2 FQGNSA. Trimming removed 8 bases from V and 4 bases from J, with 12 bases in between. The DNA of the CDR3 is TGTGCCAGCGGCGGTCGCCCTTACGAGCAGTACTTC. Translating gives CASGGRPYEQYF.

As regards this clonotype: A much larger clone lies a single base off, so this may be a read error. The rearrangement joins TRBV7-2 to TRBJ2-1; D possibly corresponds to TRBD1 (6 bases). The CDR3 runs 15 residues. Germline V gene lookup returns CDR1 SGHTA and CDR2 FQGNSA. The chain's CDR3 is CASSSRGAGLNELFF. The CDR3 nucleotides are TGTGCCAGCAGCTCCAGGGGAGCAGGGCTCAATGAGCTGTTCTTC.

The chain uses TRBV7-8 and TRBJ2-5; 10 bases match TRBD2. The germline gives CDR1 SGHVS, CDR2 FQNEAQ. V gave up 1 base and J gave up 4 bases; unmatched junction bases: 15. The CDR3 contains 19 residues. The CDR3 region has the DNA TGTGCCAGCAGCTTAGGACCCTTAGCGGGGGGCACCGAACGAGAGACCCAGTACTTC. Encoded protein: CASSLGPLAGGTERETQYF. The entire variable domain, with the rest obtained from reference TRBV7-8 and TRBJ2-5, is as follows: GAGVSQSPRYKVAKRGQDVALRCDPISGHVSLFWYQQALGQGPEFLTYFQNEAQLDKSGLPSDRFFAERPEGSVSTLKIQRTQQEDSAVYLCASSLGPLAGGTERETQYFGPGTRLLVL.

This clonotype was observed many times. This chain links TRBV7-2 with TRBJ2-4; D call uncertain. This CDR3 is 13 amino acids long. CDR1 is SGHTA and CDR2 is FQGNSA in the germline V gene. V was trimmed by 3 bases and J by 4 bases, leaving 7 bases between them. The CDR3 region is CASSFRDKNIQYF. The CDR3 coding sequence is TGTGCCAGCAGCTTCCGCGATAAAAACATTCAGTACTTC.

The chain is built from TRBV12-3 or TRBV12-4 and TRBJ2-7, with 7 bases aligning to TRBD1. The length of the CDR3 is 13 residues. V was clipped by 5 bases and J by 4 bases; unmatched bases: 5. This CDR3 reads CASSPPDRYEQYF. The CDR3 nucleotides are TGTGCCAGCAGTCCCCCGGACAGGTACGAGCAGTACTTC.

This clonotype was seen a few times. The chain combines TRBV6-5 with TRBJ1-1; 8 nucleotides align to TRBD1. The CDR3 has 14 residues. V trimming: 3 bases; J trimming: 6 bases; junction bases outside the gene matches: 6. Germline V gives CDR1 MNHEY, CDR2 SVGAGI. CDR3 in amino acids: CASSYFQGASEAFF. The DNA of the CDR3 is TGTGCCAGCAGTTATTTCCAGGGGGCATCTGAAGCTTTCTTT.

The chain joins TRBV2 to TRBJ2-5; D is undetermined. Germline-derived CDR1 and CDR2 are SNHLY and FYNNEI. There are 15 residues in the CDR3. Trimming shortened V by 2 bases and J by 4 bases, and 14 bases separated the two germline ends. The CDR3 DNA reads TGTGCCAGCAGTGAAAGTCCCCAGCCCGGAGAGACCCAGTACTTC. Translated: CASSESPQPGETQYF.

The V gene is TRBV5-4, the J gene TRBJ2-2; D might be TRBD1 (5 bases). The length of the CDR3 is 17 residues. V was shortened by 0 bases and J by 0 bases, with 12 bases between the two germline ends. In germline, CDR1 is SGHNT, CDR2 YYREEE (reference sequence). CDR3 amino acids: CASSLGLGAANTGELFF. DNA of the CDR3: TGTGCCAGCAGCTTGGGACTTGGGGCTGCGAACACCGGGGAGCTGTTTTTT.

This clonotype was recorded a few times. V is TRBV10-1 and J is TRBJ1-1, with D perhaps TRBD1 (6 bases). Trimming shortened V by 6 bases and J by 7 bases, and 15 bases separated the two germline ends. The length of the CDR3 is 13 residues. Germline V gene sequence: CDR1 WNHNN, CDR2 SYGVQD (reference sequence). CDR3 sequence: CASSLRGGSEAFF. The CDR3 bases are TGCGCCAGCAGCCTTAGGGGGGGCAGTGAAGCTTTCTTT.

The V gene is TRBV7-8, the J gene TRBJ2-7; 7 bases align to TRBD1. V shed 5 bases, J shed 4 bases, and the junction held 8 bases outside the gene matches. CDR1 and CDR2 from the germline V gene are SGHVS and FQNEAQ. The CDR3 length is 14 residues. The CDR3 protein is CASSPTGTVYEQYF. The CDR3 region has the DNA TGTGCCAGCAGCCCGACAGGGACGGTGTACGAGCAGTACTTC.

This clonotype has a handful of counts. CDR3 residues: CASSHPTSGQETQYF. The CDR3 coding sequence is TGTGCCAGCAGCCACCCAACTAGCGGACAAGAGACCCAGTACTTC. V is TRBV5-4 and J is TRBJ2-5, with TRBD2 identical over 8 bases. The CDR3 length is 15 residues. Germline V gene lookup returns CDR1 SGHNT and CDR2 YYREEE (reference sequence). V shed 4 bases and J 2 bases; nucleotides not matched to a gene: 7. Full variable domain (missing parts from reference TRBV5-4 and TRBJ2-5): ETGVTQSPTHLIKTRGQQVTLRCSSQSGHNTVSWYQQALGQGPQFIFQYYREEENGRGNFPPRFSGLQFPNYSSELNVNALELDDSALYLCASSHPTSGQETQYFGPGTRLLVL.

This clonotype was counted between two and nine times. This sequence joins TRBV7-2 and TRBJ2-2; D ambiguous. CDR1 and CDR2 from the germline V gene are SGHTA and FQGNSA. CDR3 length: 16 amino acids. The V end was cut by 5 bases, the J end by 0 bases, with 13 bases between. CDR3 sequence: CASSPRSRANTGELFF. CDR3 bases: TGTGCCAGCAGCCCTCGAAGCCGCGCGAACACCGGGGAGCTGTTTTTT. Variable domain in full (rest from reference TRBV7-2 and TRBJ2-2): GAGVSQSPSNKVTEKGKDVELRCDPISGHTALYWYRQSLGQGLEFLIYFQGNSAPDKSGLPSDRFSAERTGGSVSTLTIQRTQQEDSAVYLCASSPRSRANTGELFFGEGSRLTVL.

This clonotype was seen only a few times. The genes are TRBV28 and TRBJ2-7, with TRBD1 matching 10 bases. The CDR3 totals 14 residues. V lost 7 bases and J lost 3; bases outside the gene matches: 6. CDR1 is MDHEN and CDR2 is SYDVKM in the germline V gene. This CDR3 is CASKGQGGNYEQYF. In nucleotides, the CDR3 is TGTGCCAGCAAAGGACAGGGGGGAAACTACGAGCAGTACTTC.